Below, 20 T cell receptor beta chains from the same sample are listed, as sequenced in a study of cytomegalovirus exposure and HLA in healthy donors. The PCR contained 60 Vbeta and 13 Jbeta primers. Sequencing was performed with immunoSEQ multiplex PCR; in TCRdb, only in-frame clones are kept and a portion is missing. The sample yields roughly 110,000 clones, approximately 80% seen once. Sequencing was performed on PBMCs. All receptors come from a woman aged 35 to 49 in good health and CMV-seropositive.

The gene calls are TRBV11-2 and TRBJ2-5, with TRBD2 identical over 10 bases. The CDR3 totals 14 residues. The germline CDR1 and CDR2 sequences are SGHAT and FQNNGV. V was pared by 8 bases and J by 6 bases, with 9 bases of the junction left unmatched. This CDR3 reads CASQRTSGEQTQYF. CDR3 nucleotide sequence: TGTGCCAGCCAGAGGACTAGCGGCGAGCAGACCCAGTACTTC.

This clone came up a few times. The CDR3 DNA is TGTGCCGTTCAGATCTCTGGAAACACCATATATTTT. It codes for CAVQISGNTIYF. The rearrangement links TRBV10-3 to TRBJ1-3; D unresolved. The CDR3 loop spans 12 amino acids. V gave up 11 bases and J gave up 0 bases, with 8 bases separating them. Germline V gene sequence: CDR1 ENHRY, CDR2 SYGVKD.

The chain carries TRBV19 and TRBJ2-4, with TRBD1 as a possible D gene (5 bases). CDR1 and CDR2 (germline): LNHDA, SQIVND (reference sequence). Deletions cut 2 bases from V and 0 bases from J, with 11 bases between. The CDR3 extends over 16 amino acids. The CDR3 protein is CASSIYGAGAKNIQYF. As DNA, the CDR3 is TGTGCCAGTAGTATATATGGGGCTGGAGCCAAAAACATTCAGTACTTC.

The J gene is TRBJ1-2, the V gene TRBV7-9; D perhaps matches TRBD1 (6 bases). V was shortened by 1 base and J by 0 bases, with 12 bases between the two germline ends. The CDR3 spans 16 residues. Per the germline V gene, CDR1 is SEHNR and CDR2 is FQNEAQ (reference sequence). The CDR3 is CASSLEWTEANYGYTF. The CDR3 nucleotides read TGTGCCAGCAGCTTAGAGTGGACAGAAGCTAACTATGGCTACACCTTC. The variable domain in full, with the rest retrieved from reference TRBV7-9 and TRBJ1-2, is DTGVSQNPRHKITKRGQNVTFRCDPISEHNRLYWYRQTLGQGPEFLTYFQNEAQLEKSRLLSDRFSAERPKGSFSTLEIQRTEQGDSAMYLCASSLEWTEANYGYTFGSGTRLTVV.

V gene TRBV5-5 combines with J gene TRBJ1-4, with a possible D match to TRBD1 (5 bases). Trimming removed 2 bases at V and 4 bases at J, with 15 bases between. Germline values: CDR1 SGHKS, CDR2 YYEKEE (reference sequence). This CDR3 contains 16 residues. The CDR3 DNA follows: TGTGCCAGCAGCTTCTCGCCAGGGAGGGGTAATGAAAAACTGTTTTTT. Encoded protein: CASSFSPGRGNEKLFF.

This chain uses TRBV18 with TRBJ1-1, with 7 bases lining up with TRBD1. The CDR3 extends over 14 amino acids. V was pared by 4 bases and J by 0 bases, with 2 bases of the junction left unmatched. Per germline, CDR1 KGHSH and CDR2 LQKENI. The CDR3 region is CASSLGQMNTEAFF. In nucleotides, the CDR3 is TGTGCCAGCTCACTGGGACAGATGAACACTGAAGCTTTCTTT.

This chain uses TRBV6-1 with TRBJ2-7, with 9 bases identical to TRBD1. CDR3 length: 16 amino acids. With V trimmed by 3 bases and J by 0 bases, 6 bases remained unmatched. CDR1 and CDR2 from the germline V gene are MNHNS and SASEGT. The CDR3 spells CASSDRGQGNSYEQYF. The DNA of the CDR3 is TGTGCCAGCAGTGACCGAGGACAGGGGAACTCCTACGAGCAGTACTTC.

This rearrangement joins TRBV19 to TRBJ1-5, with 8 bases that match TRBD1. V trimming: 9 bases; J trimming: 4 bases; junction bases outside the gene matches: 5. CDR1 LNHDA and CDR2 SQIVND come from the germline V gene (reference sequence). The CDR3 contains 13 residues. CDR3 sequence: CASRGQGNQPQHF. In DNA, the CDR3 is TGTGCCAGCAGGGGGCAGGGGAATCAGCCCCAGCATTTT.

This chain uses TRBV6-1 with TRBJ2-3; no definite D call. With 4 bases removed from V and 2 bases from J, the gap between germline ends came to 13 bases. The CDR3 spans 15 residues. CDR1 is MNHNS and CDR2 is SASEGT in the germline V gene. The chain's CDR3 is CASSVRLVNTDTQYF. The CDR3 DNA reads TGTGCCAGCAGTGTGCGTCTAGTGAACACAGATACGCAGTATTTT.

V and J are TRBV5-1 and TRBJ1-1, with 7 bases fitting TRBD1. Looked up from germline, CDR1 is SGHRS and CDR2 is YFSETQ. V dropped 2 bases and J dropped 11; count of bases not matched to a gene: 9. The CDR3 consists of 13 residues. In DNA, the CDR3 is TGCGCCAGCAGCTTAGACAGGGAGACGATGGCTTTCTTT. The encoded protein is CASSLDRETMAFF. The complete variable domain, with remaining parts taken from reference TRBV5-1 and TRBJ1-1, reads KAGVTQTPRYLIKTRGQQVTLSCSPISGHRSVSWYQQTPGQGLQFLFEYFSETQRNKGNFPGRFSGRQFSNSRSEMNVSTLELGDSALYLCASSLDRETMAFFGQGTRLTVV.

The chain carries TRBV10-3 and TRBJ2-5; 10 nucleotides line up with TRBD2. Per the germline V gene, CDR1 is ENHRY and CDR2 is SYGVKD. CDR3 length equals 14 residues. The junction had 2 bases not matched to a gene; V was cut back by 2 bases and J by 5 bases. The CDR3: CAISEGLAVETQYF. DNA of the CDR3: TGTGCCATCAGTGAGGGACTAGCGGTGGAGACCCAGTACTTC.

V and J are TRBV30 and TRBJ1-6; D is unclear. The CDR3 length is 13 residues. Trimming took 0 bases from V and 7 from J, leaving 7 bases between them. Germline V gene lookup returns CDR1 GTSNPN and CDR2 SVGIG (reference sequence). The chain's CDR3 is CAWSVLGNSPLHF. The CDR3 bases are TGTGCCTGGAGTGTACTCGGGAATTCACCCCTCCACTTT.

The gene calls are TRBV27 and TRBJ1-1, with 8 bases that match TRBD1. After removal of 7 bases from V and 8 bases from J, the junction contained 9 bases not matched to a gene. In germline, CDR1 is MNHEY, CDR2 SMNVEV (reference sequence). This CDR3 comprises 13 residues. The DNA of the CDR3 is TGTGCCAGCACCACATGGGACAGGATGGAAGCTTTCTTT. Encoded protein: CASTTWDRMEAFF.

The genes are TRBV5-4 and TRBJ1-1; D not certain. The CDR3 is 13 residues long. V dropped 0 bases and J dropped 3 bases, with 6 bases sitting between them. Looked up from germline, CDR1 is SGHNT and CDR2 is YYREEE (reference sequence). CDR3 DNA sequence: TGTGCCAGCAGCTTGGAAAAGCACACTGAAGCTTTCTTT. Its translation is CASSLEKHTEAFF.

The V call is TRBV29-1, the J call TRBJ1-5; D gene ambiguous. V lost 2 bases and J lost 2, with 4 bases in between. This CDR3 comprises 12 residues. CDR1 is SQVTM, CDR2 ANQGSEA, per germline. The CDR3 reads CSVEQGNQPQHF. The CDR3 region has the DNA TGCAGCGTTGAACAGGGCAATCAGCCCCAGCATTTT. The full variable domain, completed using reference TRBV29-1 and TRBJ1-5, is SAVISQKPSRDICQRGTSLTIQCQVDSQVTMMFWYRQQPGQSLTLIATANQGSEATYESGFVIDKFPISRPNLTFSTLTVSNMSPEDSSIYLCSVEQGNQPQHFGDGTRLSIL.

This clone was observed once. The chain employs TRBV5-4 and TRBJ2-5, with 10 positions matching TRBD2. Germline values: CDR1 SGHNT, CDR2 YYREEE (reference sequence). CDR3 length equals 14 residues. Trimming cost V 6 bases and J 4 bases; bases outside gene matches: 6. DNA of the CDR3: TGTGCCAGCAATATAGCGGGGGGTTTAGAGACCCAGTACTTC. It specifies CASNIAGGLETQYF.

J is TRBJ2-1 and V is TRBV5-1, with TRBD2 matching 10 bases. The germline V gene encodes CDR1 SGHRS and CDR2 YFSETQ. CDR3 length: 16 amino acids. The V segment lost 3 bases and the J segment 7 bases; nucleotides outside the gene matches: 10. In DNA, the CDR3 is TGCGCCAGCAGCTCCCTAGCGGGGGCGCTGCCGAATGAGCAGTTCTTC. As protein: CASSSLAGALPNEQFF.

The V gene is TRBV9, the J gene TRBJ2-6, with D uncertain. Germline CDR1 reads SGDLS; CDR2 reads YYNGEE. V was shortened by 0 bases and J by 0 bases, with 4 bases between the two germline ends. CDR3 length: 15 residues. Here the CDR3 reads CASSVVSSGANVLTF. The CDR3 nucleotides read TGTGCCAGCAGCGTAGTTAGCTCTGGGGCCAACGTCCTGACTTTC.

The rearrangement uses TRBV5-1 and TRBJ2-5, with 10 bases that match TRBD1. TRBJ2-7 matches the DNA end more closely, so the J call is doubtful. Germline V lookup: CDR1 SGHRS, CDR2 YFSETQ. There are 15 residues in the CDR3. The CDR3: CASSTGGQGYYEQYF. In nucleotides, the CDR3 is TGCGCCAGCTCCACAGGGGGACAGGGGTACTACGAGCAGTACTTC.

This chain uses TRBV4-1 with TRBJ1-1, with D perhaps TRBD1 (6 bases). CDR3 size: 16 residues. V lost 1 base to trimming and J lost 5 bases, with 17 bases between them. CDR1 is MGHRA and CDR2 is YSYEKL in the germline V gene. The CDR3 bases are TGCGCCAGCAGCCAAGCCCAAATCAGAAGGGGGACTGAAGCTTTCTTT. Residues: CASSQAQIRRGTEAFF.